This T cell receptor (beta chain) is drawn from a study of shared clonotypes between healthy human individuals. Whole-study context: Researchers drew samples from two women and three men aged 18 to 49.

Genomic DNA from each subset was divided evenly over several immunoSEQ plates. The repertoire was sequenced with immunoSEQ multiplex PCR; TCRdb's copy has only in-frame clones and lacks some. The sample holds hundreds of thousands of clones, 96% seen once. Cells designated naive CD8 were CD45RO-negative and were positively selected for CCR7, with terminally differentiated effector memory CD45RA+ cells excluded. The CDR3 is 12 residues long. The germline V gene encodes CDR1 MNHNY and CDR2 SVGAGI (reference sequence). With 2 bases removed from V and 7 bases from J, the gap between germline ends came to 5 bases.

The V gene is TRBV6-6, the J gene TRBJ2-2; perhaps D is TRBD1 or TRBD2 (5 bases each). The receptor was isolated from a man aged 30 to 39 in good health. Sequencing was carried out using naive CD8+ T cells sorted from blood. In DNA form, the CDR3 reads TGTGCCAGCAGTTACGGGGGCGGGGAGCTGTTTTTT. It is translated as CASSYGGGELFF.